This paragraph reports one T cell receptor (beta chain). V was trimmed by 5 bases and J by 5 bases, leaving 13 bases between them. Germline V gives CDR1 SGHTA, CDR2 FQGTGA. The CDR3 is made up of 14 amino acids. This specimen comes from a study of T cell responses to AZD1222 COVID-19 vaccine. Profiling relied on immunoSEQ multiplex PCR, and the TCRdb table lists in-frame clones only, not all of them. Among 130,000 or so clones, 90% to 95% were seen once, and the ten largest hold 1.5% to 2%. This chain uses TRBV7-3 with TRBJ2-1; D may be TRBD2 (6 bases). This specimen consisted of peripheral blood, obtained on day 0 of AZD1222 vaccination. The TCR comes from an adult in good health. The CDR3: CASSPRRGNNEQFF. As DNA, the CDR3 is TGTGCCAGCAGCCCGAGGCGGGGTAACAATGAGCAGTTCTTC.